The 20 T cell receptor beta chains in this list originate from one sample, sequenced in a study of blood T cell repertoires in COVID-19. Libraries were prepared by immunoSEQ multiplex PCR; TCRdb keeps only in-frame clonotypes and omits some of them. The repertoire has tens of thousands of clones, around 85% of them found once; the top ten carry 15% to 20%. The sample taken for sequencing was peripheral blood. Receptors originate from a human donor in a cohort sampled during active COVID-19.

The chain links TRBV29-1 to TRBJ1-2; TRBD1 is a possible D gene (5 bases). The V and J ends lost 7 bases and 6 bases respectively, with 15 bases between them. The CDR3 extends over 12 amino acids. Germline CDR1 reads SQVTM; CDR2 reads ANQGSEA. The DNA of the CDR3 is TGCAGCGCCCAGGAGGGGTCGAATGGCTACACCTTC. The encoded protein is CSAQEGSNGYTF.

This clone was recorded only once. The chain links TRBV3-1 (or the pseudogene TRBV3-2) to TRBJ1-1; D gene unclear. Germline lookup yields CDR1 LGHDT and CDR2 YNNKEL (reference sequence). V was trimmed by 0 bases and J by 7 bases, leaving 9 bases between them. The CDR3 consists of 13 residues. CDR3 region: CASSQDSSVEAFF. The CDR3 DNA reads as TGTGCCAGCAGCCAAGATTCTTCCGTTGAAGCTTTCTTT.

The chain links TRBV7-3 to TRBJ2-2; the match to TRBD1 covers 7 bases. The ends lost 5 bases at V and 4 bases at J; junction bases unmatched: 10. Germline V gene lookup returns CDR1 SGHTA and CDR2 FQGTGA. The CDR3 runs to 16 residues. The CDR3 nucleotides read TGTGCCAGCAGCCCCACCGGGACAGCCTCCACCGGGGAGCTGTTTTTT. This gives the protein CASSPTGTASTGELFF.

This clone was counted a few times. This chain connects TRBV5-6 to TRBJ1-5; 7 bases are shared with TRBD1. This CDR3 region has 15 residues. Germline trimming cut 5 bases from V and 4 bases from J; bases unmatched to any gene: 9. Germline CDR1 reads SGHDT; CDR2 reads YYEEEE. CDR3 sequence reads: CASSFGQALNQPQHF. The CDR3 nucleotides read TGTGCCAGCAGTTTTGGACAGGCATTAAATCAGCCCCAGCATTTT.

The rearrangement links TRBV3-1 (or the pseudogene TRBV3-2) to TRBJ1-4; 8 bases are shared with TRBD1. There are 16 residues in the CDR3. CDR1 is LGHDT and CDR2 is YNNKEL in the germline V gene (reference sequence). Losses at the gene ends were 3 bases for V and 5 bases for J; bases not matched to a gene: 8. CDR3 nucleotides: TGTGCCAGCAGCCAGAGACCGACAGGGGTCAATGAAAAACTGTTTTTT. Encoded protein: CASSQRPTGVNEKLFF.

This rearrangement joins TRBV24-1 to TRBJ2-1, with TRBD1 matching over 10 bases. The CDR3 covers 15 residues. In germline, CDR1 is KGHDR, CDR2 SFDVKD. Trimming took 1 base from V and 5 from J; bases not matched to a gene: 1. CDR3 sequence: CATSDFGTGDNEQFF. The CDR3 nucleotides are TGTGCCACCAGTGATTTCGGGACAGGGGACAATGAGCAGTTCTTC.

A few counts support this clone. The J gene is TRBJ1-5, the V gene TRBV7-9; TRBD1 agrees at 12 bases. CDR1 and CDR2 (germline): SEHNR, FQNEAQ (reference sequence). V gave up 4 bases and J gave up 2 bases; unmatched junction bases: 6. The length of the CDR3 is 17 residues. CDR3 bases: TGTGCCAGCAGCTCGGGACAGGGGGCAATAGGCAATCAGCCCCAGCATTTT. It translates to CASSSGQGAIGNQPQHF.

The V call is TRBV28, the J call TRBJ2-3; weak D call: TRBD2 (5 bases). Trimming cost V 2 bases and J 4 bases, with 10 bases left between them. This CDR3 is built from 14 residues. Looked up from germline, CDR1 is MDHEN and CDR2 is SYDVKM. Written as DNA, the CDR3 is TGTGCCAGCAGTTTAGGAGGCACCCCAGATACGCAGTATTTT. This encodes CASSLGGTPDTQYF.

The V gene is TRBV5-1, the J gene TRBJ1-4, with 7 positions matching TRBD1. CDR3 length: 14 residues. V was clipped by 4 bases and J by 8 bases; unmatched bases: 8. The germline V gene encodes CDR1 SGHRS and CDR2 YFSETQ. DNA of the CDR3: TGCGCCAGCAGCGTTCAGGGGGTCCAAGAAAAACTGTTTTTT. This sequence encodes CASSVQGVQEKLFF.

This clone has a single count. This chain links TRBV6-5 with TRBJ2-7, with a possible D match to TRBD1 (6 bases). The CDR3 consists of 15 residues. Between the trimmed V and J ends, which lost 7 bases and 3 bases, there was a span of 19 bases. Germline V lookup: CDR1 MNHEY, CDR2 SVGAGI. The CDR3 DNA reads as TGTGCCAGCAAAGCCGGGGACACGGCCCGCTACGAGCAGTACTTC. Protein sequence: CASKAGDTARYEQYF.

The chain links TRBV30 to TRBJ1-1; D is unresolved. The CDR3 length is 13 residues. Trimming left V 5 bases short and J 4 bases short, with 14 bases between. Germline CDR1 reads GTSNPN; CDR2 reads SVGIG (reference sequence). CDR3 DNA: TGTGCCTGGTTACCTCCCGCGGGCACTGAAGCTTTCTTT. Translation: CAWLPPAGTEAFF. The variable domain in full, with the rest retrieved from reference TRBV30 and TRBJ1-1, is SQTIHQWPATLVQPVGSPLSLECTVEGTSNPNLYWYRQAAGRGLQLLFYSVGIGQISSEVPQNLSASRPQDRQFILSSKKLLLSDSGFYLCAWLPPAGTEAFFGQGTRLTVV.

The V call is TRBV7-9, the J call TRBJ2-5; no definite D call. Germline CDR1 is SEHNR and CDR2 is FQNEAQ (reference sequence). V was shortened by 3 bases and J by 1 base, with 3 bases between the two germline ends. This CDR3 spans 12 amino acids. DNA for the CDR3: TGTGCCAGCAGCTTCAGCCAAGAGACCCAGTACTTC. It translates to CASSFSQETQYF.

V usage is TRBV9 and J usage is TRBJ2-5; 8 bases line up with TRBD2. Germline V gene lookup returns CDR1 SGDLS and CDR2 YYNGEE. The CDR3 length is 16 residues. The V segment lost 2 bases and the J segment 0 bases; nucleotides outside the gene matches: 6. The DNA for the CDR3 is TGTGCCAGCAGCGTCTCGAGCGGGGGATACCAAGAGACCCAGTACTTC. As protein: CASSVSSGGYQETQYF.

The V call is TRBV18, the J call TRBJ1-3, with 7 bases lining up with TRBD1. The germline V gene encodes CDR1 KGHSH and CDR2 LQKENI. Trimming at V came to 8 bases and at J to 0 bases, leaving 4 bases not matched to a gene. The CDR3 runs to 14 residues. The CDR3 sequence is CASRDSNSGNTIYF. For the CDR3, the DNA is TGTGCCAGCCGGGACAGCAACTCTGGAAACACCATATATTTT.

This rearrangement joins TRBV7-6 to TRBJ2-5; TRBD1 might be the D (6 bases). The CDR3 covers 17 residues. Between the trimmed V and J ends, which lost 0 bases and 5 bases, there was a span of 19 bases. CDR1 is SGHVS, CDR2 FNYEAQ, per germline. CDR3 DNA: TGTGCCAGCAGCTTAGCTGGAGCAGGGGCGCTATCGGAGACCCAGTACTTC. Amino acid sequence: CASSLAGAGALSETQYF. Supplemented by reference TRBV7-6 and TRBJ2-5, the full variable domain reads GAGVSQSPRYKVTKRGQDVALRCDPISGHVSLYWYRQALGQGPEFLTYFNYEAQQDKSGLPNDRFSAERPEGSISTLTIQRTEQRDSAMYRCASSLAGAGALSETQYFGPGTRLLVL.

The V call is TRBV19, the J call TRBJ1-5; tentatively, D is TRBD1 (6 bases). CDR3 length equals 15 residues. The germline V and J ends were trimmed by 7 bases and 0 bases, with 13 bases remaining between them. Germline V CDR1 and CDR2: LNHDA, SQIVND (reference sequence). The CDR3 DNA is TGTGCCAGTAACCACGGACAGTATAGCAATCAGCCCCAGCATTTT. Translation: CASNHGQYSNQPQHF.

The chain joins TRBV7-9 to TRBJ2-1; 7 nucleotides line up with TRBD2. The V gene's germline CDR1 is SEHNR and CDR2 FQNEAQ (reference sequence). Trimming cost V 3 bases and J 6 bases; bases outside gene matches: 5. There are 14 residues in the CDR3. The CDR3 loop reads CASSFAGTTNEQFF. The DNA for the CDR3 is TGTGCCAGCAGCTTTGCCGGGACTACCAATGAGCAGTTCTTC.

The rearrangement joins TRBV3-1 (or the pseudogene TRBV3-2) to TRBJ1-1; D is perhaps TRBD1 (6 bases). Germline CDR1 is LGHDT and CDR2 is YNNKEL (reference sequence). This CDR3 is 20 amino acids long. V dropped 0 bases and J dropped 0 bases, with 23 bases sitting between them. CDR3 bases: TGTGCCAGCAGCCAAGAGGGGGCAGGGAGGGAATTTTGGATGAACACTGAAGCTTTCTTT. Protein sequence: CASSQEGAGREFWMNTEAFF.

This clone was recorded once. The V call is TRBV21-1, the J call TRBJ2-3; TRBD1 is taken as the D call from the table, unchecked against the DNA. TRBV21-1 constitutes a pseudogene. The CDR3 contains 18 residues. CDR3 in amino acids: CASSKARHRDRSTDTQYF. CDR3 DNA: TGTGCCAGCAGCAAAGCCCGTCACAGGGATCGGAGCACAGATACGCAGTATTTT.

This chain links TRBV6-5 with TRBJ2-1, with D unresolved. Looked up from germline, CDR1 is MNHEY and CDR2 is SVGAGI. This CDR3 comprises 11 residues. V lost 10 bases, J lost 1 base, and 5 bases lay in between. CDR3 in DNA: TGTGCCATCGGGTCCTACAATGAGCAGTTCTTC. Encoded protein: CAIGSYNEQFF.